This is a list of T cell receptor beta chains from one sample in a study of blood T cell repertoires in COVID-19. Repertoires were generated with immunoSEQ multiplex PCR, while TCRdb's copy carries only in-frame clones and drops some. Among tens of thousands of clones listed, 75% to 90% were seen once. Sequenced: peripheral blood. The receptors originated from a man aged 65-85 years who had recovered from COVID-19. CDR3s include the opening cysteine and the closing phenylalanine or tryptophan. The D gene is left open where the match is weak. Size tells how often a clone was seen (once, few, many) or the class of an expanded clone, and some rows leave it out.

v_gene	d_gene	j_gene	len	abundance	CDR3nt	CDR3aa
TRBV6-6	.	TRBJ1-6	15	few	TGTGCCAGCAGTTACTCGTCGCAGGGGAATTCACCCCTCCACTTT	CASSYSSQGNSPLHF
TRBV18	.	TRBJ1-6	17	.	TGTGCCAGCTCACCCAAAATGGGCGACCTATCTAATTCACCCCTCCACTTT	CASSPKMGDLSNSPLHF
TRBV5-1	TRBD1	TRBJ1-4	14	.	TGCGCCAGCAGCTCACAGGGGGCTGGGGAAAAACTGTTTTTT	CASSSQGAGEKLFF
TRBV5-1	.	TRBJ2-7	12	many	TGCGCCAGCAGCTTGTCAGGGAACGAGCAGTACTTC	CASSLSGNEQYF
TRBV5-1	.	TRBJ2-5	14	.	TGCGCCAGCAGCTTGGTATCTAGACAAGAGACCCAGTACTTC	CASSLVSRQETQYF
TRBV7-2	.	TRBJ2-7	11	.	TGTGCCAGCAGCTTTCTCCACGAGCAGTACTTC	CASSFLHEQYF
TRBV28	TRBD1	TRBJ1-5	16	.	TGTGCCAGCAGTTTACCAGGGACAGGGGTGGGTCAGCCCCAGCATTTT	CASSLPGTGVGQPQHF
TRBV18	TRBD1	TRBJ1-2	14	.	TGTGCCAGCTCACCAGAGGGCAGGGGGCTCGGCTACACCTTC	CASSPEGRGLGYTF
TRBV3-1/TRBV3-2	.	TRBJ2-7	18	.	TGTGCCAGCAGCCTGCCGGGTGGGGGAATCGGGAGCTCCTACGAGCAGTACTTC	CASSLPGGGIGSSYEQYF
TRBV30	.	TRBJ1-6	13	.	TGTGCCTGGAGTGTAACGGGGAATTCACCCCTCCACTTT	CAWSVTGNSPLHF
TRBV5-1	TRBD2	TRBJ2-5	16	.	TGCGCCAGCAGCACCAATGCAGGGACTAGGCAAGAGACCCAGTACTTC	CASSTNAGTRQETQYF
TRBV5-4	.	TRBJ2-7	14	.	TGTGCCAGCAGCCCGGGATTAACAACCTACGAGCAGTACTTC	CASSPGLTTYEQYF
TRBV9	.	TRBJ2-2	13	.	TGTGCCAGCAGCGCGAGGGGGACCGGGGAGCTGTTTTTT	CASSARGTGELFF
TRBV7-2	TRBD2	TRBJ2-5	14	.	TGTGCCAGCAGCCTGACTAGCGGGCAAGAGACCCAGTACTTC	CASSLTSGQETQYF
TRBV2	.	TRBJ1-1	12	.	TGTGCCAGCAATTACCTCACCCAGGAAGCTTTCTTT	CASNYLTQEAFF
TRBV30	TRBD1	TRBJ2-4	15	.	TGTGCCTGGAGCCGACAGGGGGCCGCCAAAAACATTCAGTACTTC	CAWSRQGAAKNIQYF
TRBV12-5	TRBD1	TRBJ2-1	14	.	TGTGCTAGTGGTTTGGTACCCACAGGGGGTGAGCAGTTCTTC	CASGLVPTGGEQFF
TRBV27	TRBD1	TRBJ1-1	17	once	TGTGCCAGCAGCAAAGACTCCAGGGGGCGCGAATTCTCTGAAGCTTTCTTT	CASSKDSRGREFSEAFF
TRBV3-1/TRBV3-2	TRBD1	TRBJ1-2	16	.	TGTGCCAGCAGCCTGAGAGGACAGGCCAAGGACTATGGCTACACCTTC	CASSLRGQAKDYGYTF
TRBV19	TRBD2	TRBJ2-4	17	.	TGTGCCAGTAGTAAGGGGATAGCGGGAGCGACGATAGACATTCAGTACTTC	CASSKGIAGATIDIQYF
TRBV10-3	.	TRBJ2-7	13	.	TGTGCCACTTCGTCCGACAGGCCCAACGAGCAGTACTTC	CATSSDRPNEQYF
TRBV18	.	TRBJ1-5	16	.	TGTGCCAGCTCACCTGCCGGCTCAGGGCTACACCAGCCCCAGCATTTT	CASSPAGSGLHQPQHF
TRBV18	.	TRBJ1-3	15	.	TGTGCCAGCTCACCTACGGGAGTCTCTGGAAACACCATATATTTT	CASSPTGVSGNTIYF
TRBV5-4	TRBD1	TRBJ2-7	15	.	TGTGCCAGCAGCTCTACGGGACAGCTAACCTACGAGCAGTACTTC	CASSSTGQLTYEQYF
TRBV19	TRBD1	TRBJ2-5	15	once	TGTGCCAGTAGTACGACAGGGGTCAGCGCGGAGACCCAGTACTTC	CASSTTGVSAETQYF
TRBV6-2/TRBV6-3	.	TRBJ2-7	12	.	TGTGCCAGCAGTTATTCGTCGGGCGAGCAGTACTTC	CASSYSSGEQYF
TRBV7-8	.	TRBJ2-2	17	.	TGTGCCAGCAGCTTAACGGACCAGGGGGGCCCAACCGGGGAGCTGTTTTTT	CASSLTDQGGPTGELFF
TRBV29-1	.	TRBJ1-4	15	.	TGCAGACGGAGGACCCCTACCCCAACTAATGAAAAACTGTTTTTT	CRRRTPTPTNEKLFF
TRBV5-1	TRBD2	TRBJ2-5	14	once	TGCGCCAGCAGTTGGACTAGCGATTTGGAGACCCAGTACTTC	CASSWTSDLETQYF
TRBV11-2	TRBD2	TRBJ2-2	15	.	TGTGCCAGCATCCCTATAGCGGGAGAATCCGGGGAGCTGTTTTTT	CASIPIAGESGELFF
TRBV9	.	TRBJ2-5	13	few	TGTGCCAGCAGCCCTGGAGAGAGAAAGACCCAGTACTTC	CASSPGERKTQYF
TRBV6-4	.	TRBJ2-2	11	.	TGTGCCAGCAGTGCGGCCGGGGAGCTGTTTTTT	CASSAAGELFF
TRBV5-6	TRBD2	TRBJ2-5	15	.	TGTGCCAGCAGCTACTATAGCGGGAGGCCCCGGACCCAGTACTTC	CASSYYSGRPRTQYF
TRBV6-5	TRBD2	TRBJ2-7	13	.	TGTGCCATCAGGGAGGGAGGGCCCTACGAGCAGTACTTC	CAIREGGPYEQYF
TRBV5-1	.	TRBJ1-1	13	.	TGCGCCAGCAGACAAACAGGGAACACTGAAGCTTTCTTT	CASRQTGNTEAFF
TRBV7-2	.	TRBJ2-7	14	.	TGTGCCAGCAGCTCTCAGGGGCCTAACTACGAGCAGTACTTC	CASSSQGPNYEQYF
TRBV3-1/TRBV3-2	TRBD2	TRBJ2-1	15	.	TGTGCCAGCAGCCAGCGAGCGGGGGGGCCGAGTGAGCAGTTCTTC	CASSQRAGGPSEQFF
TRBV28	.	TRBJ2-3	12	few	TGTGCCAGCAGTTCGACAGCGGATACGCAGTATTTT	CASSSTADTQYF
TRBV11-3	.	TRBJ1-1	13	.	TGTGCCAGCAGCCCGCCGGGGGACACTGAAGCTTTCTTT	CASSPPGDTEAFF
TRBV7-8	.	TRBJ1-1	14	.	TGTGCCAGCAGCTTAACTTTTTCAAACACTGAAGCTTTCTTT	CASSLTFSNTEAFF
TRBV5-4	.	TRBJ1-6	13	.	TGTGCCAGCAGCTTAACAGCTAATTCACCCCTCCACTTT	CASSLTANSPLHF
TRBV7-2	TRBD2	TRBJ2-3	15	.	TGTGCCAGCAGCTCCTCGGGAGGGTCACCAGATACGCAGTATTTT	CASSSSGGSPDTQYF